This passage covers 5 T cell receptor beta chains from one sample sequenced in a study of cytomegalovirus exposure and HLA in healthy donors. Amplification used 60 Vbeta primers and 13 Jbeta primers. Generated by immunoSEQ multiplex PCR, the TCRdb table keeps only in-frame clones and is missing some. The table has 110,000 or so clones, roughly three quarters seen once. The sequenced sample was PBMCs. The receptor set was obtained from a young man in good health and CMV-seronegative.

A few counts support this clone. The V call is TRBV5-1, the J call TRBJ2-7, with D possibly TRBD1 on 6 matching bases. Germline loops: CDR1 SGHRS, CDR2 YFSETQ. This CDR3 comprises 13 residues. V lost 4 bases, J lost 5 bases, and 13 bases lay in between. The CDR3 loop is CASSTPDSHEQYF. CDR3 in DNA: TGCGCCAGCAGCACCCCGGACAGCCACGAGCAGTACTTC.

The chain carries TRBV6-5 and TRBJ1-1, with TRBD1 matching 9 bases. After removal of 5 bases from V and 5 bases from J, the junction contained 3 bases not matched to a gene. The length of the CDR3 is 13 residues. CDR1 is MNHEY and CDR2 is SVGAGI in the germline V gene. CDR3 residues: CASSDRGGTEAFF. DNA of the CDR3: TGTGCCAGCAGTGACAGGGGGGGAACTGAAGCTTTCTTT.

The rearrangement links TRBV19 to TRBJ2-2; tentatively, D is TRBD2 (6 bases). The V gene's germline CDR1 is LNHDA and CDR2 SQIVND (reference sequence). The CDR3 totals 16 residues. V shed 5 bases and J shed 4 bases, with 17 bases lying between them. The CDR3 nucleotides are TGTGCCAGTAGTTTCCTCCAGGGAGGTGGCACCGGGGAGCTGTTTTTT. Amino acid sequence: CASSFLQGGGTGELFF.

The chain uses TRBV7-2 and TRBJ1-1; the D is unclear. V was cut by 0 bases and J by 1 base, with 6 bases left in between. This CDR3 comprises 14 residues. Germline CDR1 is SGHTA and CDR2 is FQGNSA. The CDR3 here is CASSLAQTNTEAFF. The CDR3 DNA follows: TGTGCCAGCAGCTTAGCACAGACGAACACTGAAGCTTTCTTT.

The chain links TRBV5-8 to TRBJ1-5, with 7 positions matching TRBD1. Germline CDR1 SGHTS, CDR2 YDEGEE. The CDR3 is made up of 14 amino acids. Trimming cost V 5 bases and J 3 bases; bases outside gene matches: 5. This CDR3 reads CASRQDRANQPQHF. The CDR3 DNA follows: TGTGCCAGCAGACAAGACAGGGCCAATCAGCCCCAGCATTTT. The whole variable domain, filled in from reference TRBV5-8 and TRBJ1-5, reads EAGVTQSPTHLIKTRGQQATLRCSPISGHTSVYWYQQALGLGLQFLLWYDEGEERNRGNFPPRFSGRQFPNYSSELNVNALELEDSALYLCASRQDRANQPQHFGDGTRLSIL.